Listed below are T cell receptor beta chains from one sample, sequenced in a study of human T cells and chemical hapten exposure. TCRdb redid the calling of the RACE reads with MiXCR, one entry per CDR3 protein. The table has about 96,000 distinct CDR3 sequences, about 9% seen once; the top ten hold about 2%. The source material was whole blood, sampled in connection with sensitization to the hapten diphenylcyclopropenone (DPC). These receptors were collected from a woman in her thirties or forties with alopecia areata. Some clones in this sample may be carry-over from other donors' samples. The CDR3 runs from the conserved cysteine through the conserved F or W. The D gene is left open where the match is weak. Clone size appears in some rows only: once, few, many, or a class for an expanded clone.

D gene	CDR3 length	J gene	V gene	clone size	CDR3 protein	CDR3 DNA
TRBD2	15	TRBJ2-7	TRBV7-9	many	CASSLGSGTSYEQYF	TGTGCCAGCAGCTTAGGTAGCGGGACTTCGTACGAGCAGTACTTC
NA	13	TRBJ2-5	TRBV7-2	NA	CASRTPGPETQYF	TGTGCCAGCAGGACGCCCGGACCCGAGACCCAGTACTTC
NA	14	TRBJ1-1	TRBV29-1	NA	CSVEVAPENTEAFF	TGCAGCGTTGAGGTTGCCCCGGAGAACACTGAAGCTTTCTTT
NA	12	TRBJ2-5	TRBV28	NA	CASSPDGMVKYF	TGTGCCAGCAGCCCCGATGGGATGGTCAAGTACTTC
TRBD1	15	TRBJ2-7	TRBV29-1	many	CSVDGKGQGSYEQYF	TGCAGCGTTGACGGAAAAGGACAGGGCTCCTACGAGCAGTACTTC
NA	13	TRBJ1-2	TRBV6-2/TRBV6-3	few	CASSRTEHYGYTF	TGTGCCAGCAGTCGGACAGAGCACTATGGCTACACCTTC
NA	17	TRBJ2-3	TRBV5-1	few	CASSPGFWERRGDTQYF	TGCGCCAGCAGCCCGGGTTTTTGGGAACGACGGGGAGATACGCAGTATTTT
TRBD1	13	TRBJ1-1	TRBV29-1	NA	CSSETGGNTEAFF	TGCAGCTCCGAGACAGGGGGGAACACTGAAGCTTTCTTT
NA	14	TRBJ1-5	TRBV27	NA	CASSLSGWGAPQHF	TGTGCCAGCAGTTTATCAGGATGGGGTGCGCCCCAGCATTTT
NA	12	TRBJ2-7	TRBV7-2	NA	CASRFDLDDQYF	TGTGCCAGCAGATTTGACTTGGACGATCAGTACTTC